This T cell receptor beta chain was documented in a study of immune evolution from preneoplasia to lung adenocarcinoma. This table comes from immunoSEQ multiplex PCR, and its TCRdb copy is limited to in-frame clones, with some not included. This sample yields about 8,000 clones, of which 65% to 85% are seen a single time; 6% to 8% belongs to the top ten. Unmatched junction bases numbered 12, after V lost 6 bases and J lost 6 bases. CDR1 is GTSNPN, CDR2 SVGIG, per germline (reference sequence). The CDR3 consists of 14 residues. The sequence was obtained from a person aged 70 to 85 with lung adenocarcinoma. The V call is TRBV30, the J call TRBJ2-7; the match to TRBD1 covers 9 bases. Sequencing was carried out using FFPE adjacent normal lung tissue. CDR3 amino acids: CACTPGQGFGEQYF. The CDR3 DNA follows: TGTGCCTGTACGCCGGGACAGGGTTTTGGCGAGCAGTACTTC.